This T cell receptor beta chain emerged from a study of blood T cell repertoires in COVID-19. Across the whole study: T cells, B-cell-depleted T cells, or PBMCs provided the cDNA or gDNA that served as material.

In the original processing: The assay estimated nucleated cells by amplifying reference gene primers. The table came from immunoSEQ multiplex PCR; TCRdb's copy has only in-frame clones and leaves some out. Clonal size and the V and J genes are those of that table, whereas D and trimming came from the DNA. The sample records 60,000 or so clones, approximately 90% being singletons. The ends lost 4 bases at V and 2 bases at J; junction bases unmatched: 8. Germline CDR1 is SQVTM and CDR2 is ANQGSEA. CDR3 length: 15 amino acids. The receptor comes from a human donor with active COVID-19. The donor label of this sample is uncertain. V usage is TRBV29-1 and J usage is TRBJ2-5, with TRBD1 matching 9 bases. Sequencing was performed on peripheral blood. CDR3 bases: TGCAGCGTTGTGGGGACAGGGAAAAGGCAAGAGACCCAGTACTTC. It yields the protein CSVVGTGKRQETQYF. Full variable domain (outside the CDR3, taken from reference TRBV29-1 and TRBJ2-5): SAVISQKPSRDICQRGTSLTIQCQVDSQVTMMFWYRQQPGQSLTLIATANQGSEATYESGFVIDKFPISRPNLTFSTLTVSNMSPEDSSIYLCSVVGTGKRQETQYFGPGTRLLVL.